One and the same sample provided the 22 T cell receptor beta chains below, sequenced in a study of shared clonotypes between healthy human individuals. Sequenced by immunoSEQ multiplex PCR; TCRdb stores in-frame clones only, minus some. This table has over a million clones, around 75% appearing once. What was sequenced was memory CD4+ T cells sorted from blood. The subset denotes: CD45RA-negative fraction. The source of these receptors is a man between 18 and 35 years old in good health.

The rearrangement uses TRBV27 and TRBJ1-6, with D maybe TRBD1 (5 bases). Trimming took 6 bases from V and 14 from J, leaving 20 bases between them. CDR1 and CDR2 (germline): MNHEY, SMNVEV (reference sequence). The CDR3 runs 14 residues. Here the CDR3 reads CASSTGTLPGALHF. DNA for the CDR3: TGTGCCAGCAGCACCGGGACCCTCCCTGGGGCCCTCCACTTT.

The CDR3 sequence: CASRPGQAGNTEAFF. CDR3 DNA sequence: TGTGCCAGCAGACCGGGACAGGCGGGGAACACTGAAGCTTTCTTT. The chain recombines TRBV6-1 with TRBJ1-1; 8 bases map to TRBD1. V dropped 6 bases and J dropped 1; count of bases not matched to a gene: 7. There are 15 residues in the CDR3. Germline V gene data show CDR1 as MNHNS and CDR2 as SASEGT.

This clone is a singleton in its sample. The chain joins TRBV5-4 to TRBJ2-7, with 9 nucleotides matching TRBD2. The CDR3 spans 14 residues. In germline, CDR1 is SGHNT, CDR2 YYREEE (reference sequence). V lost 3 bases, J lost 7 bases, and 8 bases stayed unmatched. The CDR3 sequence: CASSSGSGRHEQYF. For the CDR3, the DNA is TGTGCCAGCAGCTCAGGTAGCGGGAGACATGAGCAGTACTTC.

The CDR3 sequence: CAWTPGGETQYF. The CDR3 DNA sequence: TGTGCCTGGACCCCAGGAGGGGAGACCCAGTACTTC. V and J are TRBV30 and TRBJ2-5, with a tentative D call TRBD2 (6 bases). This CDR3 has 12 amino acids. Trimming removed 4 bases at V and 5 bases at J, with 11 bases between. Per the germline V gene, CDR1 is GTSNPN and CDR2 is SVGIG (reference sequence).

In nucleotides, the CDR3 is TGTGCCATCAGACAGGGGGATGTCACTGAAGCTTTCTTT. Translated: CAIRQGDVTEAFF. The chain is built from TRBV10-3 and TRBJ1-1; 8 bases line up with TRBD1. V was clipped by 6 bases and J by 4 bases; unmatched bases: 4. Per germline, CDR1 ENHRY and CDR2 SYGVKD. The CDR3 is 13 residues long.

This sequence joins TRBV5-8 and TRBJ1-5; no clear D. The CDR3 has 10 amino acids. The germline CDR1 and CDR2 sequences are SGHTS and YDEGEE. V was cut by 0 bases and J by 9 bases, with 1 base left in between. CDR3 residues: CASSLGPQHF. DNA for the CDR3: TGTGCCAGCAGCTTGGGGCCCCAGCATTTT.

The chain couples TRBV10-3 to TRBJ2-1; D is undetermined. The CDR3 covers 13 residues. Trimming removed 3 bases from V and 8 bases from J, with 11 bases in between. The germline V gene encodes CDR1 ENHRY and CDR2 SYGVKD. The CDR3 bases are TGTGCCATCAGTGATAGACACTTGGATGAGCAGTTCTTC. This sequence encodes CAISDRHLDEQFF.

This clone was seen more than once but under ten times. V and J are TRBV28 and TRBJ2-7; maybe TRBD2 (6 bases). This CDR3 has 14 amino acids. V was shortened by 5 bases and J by 7 bases, with 18 bases between the two germline ends. CDR1 is MDHEN and CDR2 is SYDVKM in the germline V gene. The CDR3 sequence: CASSLSTSSREQYF. The DNA for the CDR3 is TGTGCCAGCAGTCTCTCGACTAGTTCGAGGGAGCAGTACTTC.

The DNA for the CDR3 is TGTGCCTGGAGGGGGTCGGGGGATCAGCCCCAGCATTTT. It specifies CAWRGSGDQPQHF. The rearrangement links TRBV30 to TRBJ1-5, with D tentatively TRBD1 (5 bases). Germline CDR1 GTSNPN, CDR2 SVGIG (reference sequence). The V and J ends lost 3 bases and 5 bases respectively, with 11 bases between them. The CDR3 has 13 amino acids.

V is TRBV5-1 and J is TRBJ1-6; 9 nucleotides align to TRBD1. CDR3 length: 15 amino acids. Per germline, CDR1 SGHRS and CDR2 YFSETQ. The V segment lost 5 bases and the J segment 7 bases; nucleotides outside the gene matches: 7. The CDR3 DNA sequence: TGCGCCAGCAGGGCTGGAGGACAGGGGAATTCACCCCTCCACTTT. This encodes CASRAGGQGNSPLHF.

The chain is built from TRBV6-1 and TRBJ1-5, with D possibly TRBD1 on 6 matching bases. The V and J ends lost 7 bases and 0 bases respectively, with 10 bases between them. Germline loops: CDR1 MNHNS, CDR2 SASEGT. CDR3 length: 14 residues. CDR3 residues: CASITGYSNQPQHF. The CDR3 bases are TGTGCCAGCATTACAGGGTATAGCAATCAGCCCCAGCATTTT.

For this clone: Other nucleotide sequences from this sample produce the same CDR3. This rearrangement joins TRBV6-5 to TRBJ1-1; D unclear. From germline, CDR1 is MNHEY and CDR2 SVGAGI. V was trimmed by 4 bases and J by 8 bases, leaving 8 bases between them. The CDR3 runs 11 residues. CDR3 amino acids: CASSSTTEAFF. In DNA form, the CDR3 reads TGTGCCAGCAGTTCCACGACAGAAGCTTTCTTT.

The V call is TRBV6-1, the J call TRBJ2-1; TRBD1 might be the D (6 bases). Trimming pared 7 bases from V and 2 bases from J, leaving 12 bases between. From germline, CDR1 is MNHNS and CDR2 SASEGT. The CDR3 runs to 14 residues. The CDR3 spells CASMGAEAYNEQFF. CDR3 sequence (DNA): TGTGCCAGCATGGGGGCCGAAGCCTACAATGAGCAGTTCTTC.

In the case of this clone: This sample includes further DNA sequences coding for the same CDR3. This chain's CDR3 is CASSPPAGGYNEQFF. CDR3 DNA sequence: TGTGCCAGCTCACCACCGGCGGGGGGGTACAATGAGCAGTTCTTC. This rearrangement joins TRBV18 to TRBJ2-1; 9 positions match TRBD2. The V and J ends lost 0 bases and 4 bases, in that order; junction bases with no gene match: 1. Germline V lookup: CDR1 KGHSH, CDR2 LQKENI. The CDR3 is 15 amino acids.

The J gene is TRBJ2-5, the V gene TRBV6-1; the match to TRBD1 covers 8 bases. CDR3 length equals 14 residues. CDR1 and CDR2 from the germline V gene are MNHNS and SASEGT. Trimming cost V 6 bases and J 2 bases; bases outside gene matches: 5. CDR3 nucleotides: TGTGCCAGCAGGGACAGGGTACCACAAGAGACCCAGTACTTC. Translating gives CASRDRVPQETQYF.

V and J are TRBV6-1 and TRBJ1-1; D is ambiguous. Germline lookup yields CDR1 MNHNS and CDR2 SASEGT. V lost 5 bases, J lost 5 bases, and 15 bases lay in between. This CDR3 comprises 14 residues. The CDR3 nucleotides are TGTGCCAGCAGTTCGACGCAACCCGAAACTGAAGCTTTCTTT. Protein product: CASSSTQPETEAFF.

A single count supports this clone. The rearrangement uses TRBV5-6 and TRBJ1-3, with a possible D match to TRBD1 (5 bases). The CDR3 length is 16 residues. Trimming removed 0 bases at V and 1 base at J, with 11 bases between. Germline V lookup: CDR1 SGHDT, CDR2 YYEEEE. The CDR3 nucleotides read TGTGCCAGCAGCTTGGAGCGGGGACTGTCTGGAAACACCATATATTTT. Encoded protein: CASSLERGLSGNTIYF.

This chain links TRBV6-4 with TRBJ2-1; possibly TRBD2 for D (6 bases). The germline CDR1 and CDR2 sequences are MRHNA and SNTAGT. V was cut by 4 bases and J by 5 bases, with 15 bases left in between. The CDR3 length is 15 residues. The CDR3 region has the DNA TGTGCCAGCAGTGTCCAAGCGGGCTCTGACAATGAGCAGTTCTTC. Translating gives CASSVQAGSDNEQFF.

At least ten counts were recorded for this clone. The chain couples TRBV27 to TRBJ1-1, with D hard to call. CDR1 and CDR2 from the germline V gene are MNHEY and SMNVEV (reference sequence). The V gene lost 5 bases and the J gene lost 0 bases, with 13 bases spanning the gap. CDR3 length: 15 residues. CDR3 sequence (DNA): TGTGCCAGCAGTGTGTTTATGTCTATGAACACTGAAGCTTTCTTT. This sequence encodes CASSVFMSMNTEAFF.

The chain carries TRBV18 and TRBJ1-1; D gene uncertain. Germline CDR1 reads KGHSH; CDR2 reads LQKENI. V lost 6 bases and J 4 bases, leaving 12 bases between the germline ends. The CDR3 is 13 amino acids. CDR3 residues: CASSVGKGTEAFF. DNA of the CDR3: TGTGCCAGCTCGGTGGGCAAGGGCACTGAAGCTTTCTTT.

The V call is TRBV19, the J call TRBJ1-4; D ambiguous. The CDR3 consists of 14 residues. Trimming pared 3 bases from V and 4 bases from J, leaving 9 bases between. Germline CDR1 LNHDA, CDR2 SQIVND (reference sequence). Written as DNA, the CDR3 is TGTGCCAGTAGTATCGGGCAGAGTAATGAAAAACTGTTTTTT. It yields the protein CASSIGQSNEKLFF.

The CDR3 here is CASSPGLHTGELFF. CDR3 sequence (DNA): TGTGCCAGCAGTCCGGGACTCCACACCGGGGAGCTGTTTTTT. This chain connects TRBV2 to TRBJ2-2; D perhaps matches TRBD2 (6 bases). Germline assignment: CDR1 SNHLY and CDR2 FYNNEI. This CDR3 is 14 amino acids long. With 5 bases removed from V and 3 bases from J, the gap between germline ends came to 10 bases.